These T cell receptor beta chains were read from a single sample in a study of T cells in Graves' hyperthyroidism and ophthalmopathy. TCRdb called the multiplex PCR reads again in MiXCR, with one record for every CDR3 protein. Among around 340,000 distinct CDR3 sequences, more than 11% were seen once, and the ten largest hold under 30%. Sample: blood. These receptors were taken from a woman aged 25 to 39 with Graves' hyperthyroidism. Each CDR3 is given with its conserved first and last residue. A D gene is named only where the DNA matches it firmly. Size is omitted from some rows. Given values are once, few, many or a class for expanded clones.

V	size	J	D	DNA	CDR3
TRBV6-1	-	TRBJ2-7	TRBD1	TGTGCCAGCAGTGAAGTGGGGACAGGGCTCTACGAGCAGTACTTC	CASSEVGTGLYEQYF
TRBV27	few	TRBJ1-1	-	TGTGCCAGCAGTTTTGGAGGGAGGGACACTGAAGCTTTCTTT	CASSFGGRDTEAFF
TRBV20-1	few	TRBJ1-5	-	TGCAGTGCTCAGGAGGGCAGGGAAGGCCAGCCCCAGCATTTT	CSAQEGREGQPQHF
TRBV6-1	-	TRBJ1-5	-	TGTGCCAGCAGTCCCCTAGGTGGAGGGAGGAATCAGCCCCAGCATTTT	CASSPLGGGRNQPQHF
TRBV7-2	many	TRBJ2-5	-	TGTGCCAGCAGCTTCGGGCTACAAGAGACCCAGTACTTC	CASSFGLQETQYF
TRBV19	many	TRBJ2-3	TRBD2	TGTGCCAGTAGTATTGAGGGCGGGAGGACCACAGATACGCAGTATTTT	CASSIEGGRTTDTQYF
TRBV9	few	TRBJ2-3	TRBD1	TGTGCCAGCAGCACCCGACAGGGGGCCTCTCTGACGCAGTATTTT	CASSTRQGASLTQYF
TRBV3-1	few	TRBJ2-2	TRBD2	TGTGCCAGCAGCCACTCAAGGACTAGCGGGACCGGGGAGCTGTTTTTT	CASSHSRTSGTGELFF
TRBV28	many	TRBJ1-5	-	TGTGCCAGCAGTTTGACCCTCATAAATCAGCCCCAGCATTTT	CASSLTLINQPQHF
TRBV6-1	many	TRBJ2-6	-	TGTGCCAGCAGATCCTATCTCTCTGGGGCCAACGTCCTGACTTTC	CASRSYLSGANVLTF
TRBV28	many	TRBJ2-7	TRBD1	TGTGCCAGCAGTCCCCCCTGGGGGACAGCGTCCTACGAGCAGTACTTC	CASSPPWGTASYEQYF
TRBV2	many	TRBJ1-1	-	TGTGCCAGCAGTGGGTTCAGGAACACTGAAGCTTTCTTT	CASSGFRNTEAFF
TRBV11-2	many	TRBJ2-1	TRBD2	TGTGCCAGCAGCCTAACTAGCGGGAGTTGGCGCAATGAGCAGTTCTTC	CASSLTSGSWRNEQFF
TRBV25-1	few	TRBJ2-7	-	TGTGCCAGCAGTGAATCCTCAGGTCCCCACGAGCAGTACTTC	CASSESSGPHEQYF
TRBV7-9	-	TRBJ2-3	TRBD2	TGTGCCAGCAGCTTCGGGACTAGCGGGATAAGCACAGATACGCAGTATTTT	CASSFGTSGISTDTQYF
TRBV24-1	few	TRBJ2-3	-	TGTGCCACCAGTGATGGGCAGGGCGATACGCAGTATTTT	CATSDGQGDTQYF
TRBV6-1	many	TRBJ1-5	TRBD1	TGTGCCAGCAGTGAAATGACAGGGCCGCAGCCCCAGCATTTT	CASSEMTGPQPQHF
TRBV6-2/TRBV6-3	-	TRBJ2-7	TRBD1	TGTGCCAGCAGCCGGGACAGGGGACTCTACGAGCAGTACTTC	CASSRDRGLYEQYF
TRBV29-1	-	TRBJ2-7	TRBD2	TGCAGCGTTGAAGATCCCTCCCTAGCGGGAGGGTATGAGCAGTACTTC	CSVEDPSLAGGYEQYF
TRBV19	many	TRBJ2-1	-	TGTGCCAGTACTAAGCTGGGTGAGCAGTTCTTC	CASTKLGEQFF
TRBV7-8	few	TRBJ1-2	-	TGTGCCAGCAGCTTAGACCGATATAACTATGGCTACACCTTC	CASSLDRYNYGYTF
TRBV20-1	-	TRBJ1-5	TRBD1	TGCAGTGCTAGAGTGGAGACAGGGCTGAGCAATCAGCCCCAGCATTTT	CSARVETGLSNQPQHF
TRBV12-3/TRBV12-4	many	TRBJ2-7	TRBD2	TGTGCCAGCAGTTTAGACTCCCTAGCGGGAGGGACCTACGAGCAGTACTTC	CASSLDSLAGGTYEQYF
TRBV5-1	-	TRBJ1-2	-	TGCGCCAGCAGCGTCCAACTTCCCTCTAACTATGGCTACACCTTC	CASSVQLPSNYGYTF
TRBV19	-	TRBJ1-1	TRBD1	TGTGCCAGTAGTTTCCACCTGACAGGGACGAACACTGAAGCTTTCTTT	CASSFHLTGTNTEAFF
TRBV28	many	TRBJ2-1	-	TGTGCCAGCAGCCCCGGTGTGGGGGCGCCCCGGGATGAGCAGTTCTTC	CASSPGVGAPRDEQFF
TRBV20-1	many	TRBJ1-2	TRBD1	TGCAGTGCTAGGGGCAGGGGGAACTATGGCTACACCTTC	CSARGRGNYGYTF
TRBV20-1	few	TRBJ2-3	TRBD2	TGCAGTGCTAGCTCCCAGCGGGGACGCACAGATACGCAGTATTTT	CSASSQRGRTDTQYF
TRBV20-1	many	TRBJ2-3	-	TGCAGTGCTAGTACGGGAGCTAGGGATACGCAGTATTTT	CSASTGARDTQYF
TRBV28	many	TRBJ1-1	TRBD1	TGTGCCAGCAGTTTGAGCGCCAAGACAGGGGTGGACACTGAAGCTTTCTTT	CASSLSAKTGVDTEAFF
TRBV6-1	-	TRBJ1-5	TRBD1	TGTGCCAGCACCTCCGGGACAGGGGGCGACGGGCAGCCCCAGCATTTT	CASTSGTGGDGQPQHF
TRBV12-3/TRBV12-4	-	TRBJ2-7	-	TGTGCCAGCAGTTTGAAACCCTACGGGCAGTACTTC	CASSLKPYGQYF
TRBV20-1	few	TRBJ2-3	TRBD2	TGCAGTACGGTTTTAGGACTAGCGGGTACCTTTACGCAGTATTTT	CSTVLGLAGTFTQYF
TRBV12-3/TRBV12-4	many	TRBJ1-1	-	TGTGCCAGCAGTCCGGACAGCCTGAACACTGAAGCTTTCTTT	CASSPDSLNTEAFF
TRBV10-3	-	TRBJ2-5	TRBD2	TGTGCCATCAGTGAGTCGTGGACTAGCGGGAGTTTTGAGTACTTC	CAISESWTSGSFEYF
TRBV11-2	-	TRBJ2-1	TRBD2	TGTGCCAGCAGATATAGCGGGAGCGGGAATGAGCAGTTCTTC	CASRYSGSGNEQFF
TRBV20-1	few	TRBJ2-6	-	TGCAGTGCTAGCTTTCCGGGACTTACTTTC	CSASFPGLTF
TRBV19	many	TRBJ2-2	-	TGTGCCAGTAGATATGAGGAGGGGGTTACCGGGGAGCTGTTTTTT	CASRYEEGVTGELFF
TRBV20-1	many	TRBJ2-5	TRBD2	TGCAGTGCTTACTCTACTAGCGACGGAGAGACCCAGTACTTC	CSAYSTSDGETQYF
TRBV28	many	TRBJ1-2	-	TGTGCCAGCAGTGACATTATCTGGCCCAAGGAAGGGTCAAGGGCTGATGGCTACACCTTC	CASSDIIWPKEGSRADGYTF
TRBV4-3	-	TRBJ2-2	-	TGCGCCAGCAGCCAAGAGAGAAGTCGCGGGGAGCTGTTTTTT	CASSQERSRGELFF
TRBV28	many	TRBJ2-3	TRBD2	TGTGCCAGCAGCGAGTTTGGGGCGGGTAGCGGGAGTACAGATACGCAGTATTTT	CASSEFGAGSGSTDTQYF
TRBV19	-	TRBJ2-1	TRBD1	TGTGCCAGTAGTATATCATCAGGGGGTTTTGGTACTGAGCAGTTCTTC	CASSISSGGFGTEQFF
TRBV5-1	many	TRBJ2-7	-	TGCGCCAGCAGCTTGGGTGTTGGCAGTGGCAGATCCTACGAGCAGTACTTC	CASSLGVGSGRSYEQYF
TRBV18	many	TRBJ1-1	TRBD1	TGTGCCAGCTCCCAGGGGGCGAACACTGAAGCTTTCTTT	CASSQGANTEAFF
TRBV12-3/TRBV12-4	many	TRBJ1-5	-	TGTGCCAGCAGTTTAGTGGGCGGAAATCAGCCCCAGCATTTT	CASSLVGGNQPQHF
TRBV7-2	many	TRBJ2-7	TRBD2	TGTGCCAGCAGCCCGGGACTAGCACCCTACGAGCAGTACTTC	CASSPGLAPYEQYF
TRBV6-2/TRBV6-3	-	TRBJ2-5	-	TGTGCCAGCAGTTACAGGGACGAACGGGAGACCCAGTACTTC	CASSYRDERETQYF
TRBV2	few	TRBJ2-3	TRBD2	TGTGCCAGGGGGACTAGCGGGACCACAGATACGCAGTATTTT	CARGTSGTTDTQYF
TRBV29-1	many	TRBJ2-5	-	TGCAGCGCCCATTTGACCGTGAAAGGAGAGACCCAGTACTTC	CSAHLTVKGETQYF
TRBV5-1	many	TRBJ2-1	TRBD2	TGCGCCAGCAGAGCCGGGACTAGTGCGAATGAGCAGTTCTTC	CASRAGTSANEQFF
TRBV28	-	TRBJ1-2	TRBD1	TGTGCCAGCAGGACCTCGGGACAGGGGGCGCGGGGCTACACCTTC	CASRTSGQGARGYTF
TRBV5-4	-	TRBJ1-2	TRBD1	TGTGCCAGCAGTTATTCCAGACAGGGGGCTTCCACCTTC	CASSYSRQGASTF
TRBV28	many	TRBJ2-3	TRBD2	TGTGCCAGCAGTGCTGGACTAGCGGGAGGTACGGTCGTGGATACGCAGTATTTT	CASSAGLAGGTVVDTQYF
TRBV9	few	TRBJ2-7	-	TGTGCCAGCAGCGTAGGACCTGCGGGACTCTACGAGCAGTACTTC	CASSVGPAGLYEQYF
TRBV12-3/TRBV12-4	many	TRBJ2-1	-	TGTGCCAGCAGTTTACTTGGCCGAAACGGCAATGAGCAGTTCTTC	CASSLLGRNGNEQFF